The source of this T cell receptor (beta chain) is a study of cytomegalovirus exposure and HLA in healthy donors. Study conclusions and caveats: An apparent linkage of common viral pathogens to several of the most significant clusters emerged in a later analysis. Most TCR sequences showed up rarely, but some public TCRs showed up in many donors. HLA-A and HLA-B allele assignments for most subjects were reportedly predicted accurately using TCR beta sequences.

V dropped 0 bases and J dropped 15; count of bases not matched to a gene: 8. CDR3 length equals 14 residues. Germline V gene data show CDR1 as SGHRS and CDR2 as YFSETQ. The PCR was carried out with 60 Vbeta primers and 13 Jbeta primers. Produced via immunoSEQ multiplex PCR; TCRdb's table is partial and in-frame only. The table lists around 160,000 clones, over 80% of them singletons, with 1.9% in the top ten. Regarding this clone: Its antigen is unidentified.

The source of this sequence is a human donor in good health. Sequenced: PBMCs. V gene TRBV5-1 combines with J gene TRBJ2-1, with 11 positions matching TRBD2. CDR3 residues: CASSLAGTSGAPFF. CDR3 in DNA: TGCGCCAGCAGCTTGGCCGGGACTAGCGGAGCTCCGTTCTTC.